The 2 T cell receptor beta chains below were found in one sample sequenced in a study of OX40 agonist ivuxolimab in advanced cancers. TCRdb keeps only in-frame clones here, not all; method: immunoSEQ multiplex PCR. The table includes roughly 80,000 clones, around four fifths detected once. Sequences were derived from CD4+ or CD8+ T cells sorted from blood, sampled in a trial of the OX40 agonist ivuxolimab. Every receptor here comes from an adult with an advanced solid tumor such as melanoma, head and neck, liver or kidney cancer.

The V and J genes are TRBV5-8 and TRBJ1-5; 10 bases fit TRBD1. This CDR3 comprises 15 residues. The germline V gene encodes CDR1 SGHTS and CDR2 YDEGEE. Losses at the gene ends were 5 bases for V and 6 bases for J; bases not matched to a gene: 8. Written as DNA, the CDR3 is TGTGCCAGCAGTCTTGGGACAGGGGATGGTCAGCCCCAGCATTTT. Translation gives CASSLGTGDGQPQHF.

The table lists this clone with a few counts. The chain has TRBV7-9 and TRBJ2-5; no reliable D call. CDR1 is SEHNR and CDR2 is FQNEAQ in the germline V gene (reference sequence). Between the trimmed V and J ends, which lost 4 bases and 4 bases, there was a span of 10 bases. This CDR3 region has 13 residues. The chain's CDR3 is CASSSPPRETQYF. CDR3 bases: TGTGCCAGCAGCTCACCCCCCAGAGAGACCCAGTACTTC.